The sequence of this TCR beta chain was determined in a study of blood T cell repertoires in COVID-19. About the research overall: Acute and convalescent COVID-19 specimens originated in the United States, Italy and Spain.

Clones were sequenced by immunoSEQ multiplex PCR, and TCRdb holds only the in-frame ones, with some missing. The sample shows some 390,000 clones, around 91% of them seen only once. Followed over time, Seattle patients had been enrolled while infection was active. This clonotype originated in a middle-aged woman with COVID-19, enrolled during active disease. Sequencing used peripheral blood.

The CDR3 sequence is CATSDSPGAGNNEQFF. DNA for the CDR3: TGTGCCACCAGTGATTCCCCGGGAGCGGGAAACAATGAGCAGTTCTTC. The chain recombines TRBV24-1 with TRBJ2-1; 7 bases fit TRBD2. V gave up 2 bases and J gave up 5 bases; unmatched junction bases: 8. The CDR3 has 16 amino acids. In germline, CDR1 is KGHDR, CDR2 SFDVKD.